This T cell receptor (beta chain) was captured by sequencing in a study of shared clonotypes between healthy human individuals. Here immunoSEQ multiplex PCR was the method, and the copy in TCRdb shows in-frame clones only, minus some. The sample records roughly 1 million clones, about 84% being singletons. Study-level points and caveats: Donors were few, which limited the genetic and exposure-history diversity represented. Estimated richness values were generally larger in naive subsets than in memory subsets.

This clone came up a few times. Its specificity is unknown. Trimming cost V 5 bases and J 5 bases; bases outside gene matches: 6. This CDR3 region has 14 residues. The germline gives CDR1 MDHEN, CDR2 SYDVKM. This sequence was found in a young man in good health. Some clones in this sample may be carry-over from other donors' samples. Sequenced sample: memory CD4+ T cells from PBMCs. The subset was: CD45RA-negative fraction. The chain carries TRBV28 and TRBJ1-5, with TRBD1 matching 7 bases. CDR3 in amino acids: CASSTAQGDQPQHF. DNA for the CDR3: TGTGCCAGCAGTACAGCCCAGGGGGATCAGCCCCAGCATTTT.